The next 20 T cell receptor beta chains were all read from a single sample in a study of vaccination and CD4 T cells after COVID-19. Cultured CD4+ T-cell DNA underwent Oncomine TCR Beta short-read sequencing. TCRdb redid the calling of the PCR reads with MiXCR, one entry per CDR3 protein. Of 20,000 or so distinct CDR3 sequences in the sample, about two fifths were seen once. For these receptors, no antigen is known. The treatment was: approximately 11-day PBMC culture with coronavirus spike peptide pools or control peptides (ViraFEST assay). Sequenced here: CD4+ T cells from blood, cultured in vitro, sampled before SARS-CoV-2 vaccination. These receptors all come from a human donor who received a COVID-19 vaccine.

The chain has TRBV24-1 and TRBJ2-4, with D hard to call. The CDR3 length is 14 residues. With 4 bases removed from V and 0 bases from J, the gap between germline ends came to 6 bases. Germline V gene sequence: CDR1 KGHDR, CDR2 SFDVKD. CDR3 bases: TGTGCCACCAGTGAAGCAGGAGCCAAAAACATTCAGTACTTC. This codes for CATSEAGAKNIQYF.

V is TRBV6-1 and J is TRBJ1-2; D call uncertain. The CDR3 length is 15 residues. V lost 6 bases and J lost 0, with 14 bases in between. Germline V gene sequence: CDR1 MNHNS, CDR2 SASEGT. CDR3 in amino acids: CASSADGGTNYGYTF. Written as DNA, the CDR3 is TGTGCCAGCAGCGCGGACGGCGGTACTAACTATGGCTACACCTTC.

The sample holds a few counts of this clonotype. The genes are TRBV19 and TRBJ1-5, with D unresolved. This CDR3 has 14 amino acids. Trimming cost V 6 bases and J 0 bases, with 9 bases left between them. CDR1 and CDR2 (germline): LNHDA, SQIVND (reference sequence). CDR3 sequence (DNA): TGTGCCAGTAGCCGGGCAGATAGCAATCAGCCCCAGCATTTT. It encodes CASSRADSNQPQHF. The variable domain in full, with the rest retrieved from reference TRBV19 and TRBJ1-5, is DGGITQSPKYLFRKEGQNVTLSCEQNLNHDAMYWYRQDPGQGLRLIYYSQIVNDFQKGDIAEGYSVSREKKESFPLTVTSAQKNPTAFYLCASSRADSNQPQHFGDGTRLSIL.

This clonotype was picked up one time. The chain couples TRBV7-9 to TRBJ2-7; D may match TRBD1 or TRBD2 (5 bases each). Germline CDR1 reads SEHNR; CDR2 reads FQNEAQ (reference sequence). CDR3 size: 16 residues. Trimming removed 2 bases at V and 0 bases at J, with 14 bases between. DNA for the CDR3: TGTGCCAGCAGCTTATACCGGGACGGCGGCTCCTACGAGCAGTACTTC. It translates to CASSLYRDGGSYEQYF.

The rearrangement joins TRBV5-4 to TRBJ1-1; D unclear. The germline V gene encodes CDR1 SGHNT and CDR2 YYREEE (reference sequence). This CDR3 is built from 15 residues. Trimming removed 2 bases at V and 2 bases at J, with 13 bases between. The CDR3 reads CASSFGSRVNTEAFF. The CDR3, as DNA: TGTGCCAGCAGCTTCGGTTCCCGGGTCAACACTGAAGCTTTCTTT.

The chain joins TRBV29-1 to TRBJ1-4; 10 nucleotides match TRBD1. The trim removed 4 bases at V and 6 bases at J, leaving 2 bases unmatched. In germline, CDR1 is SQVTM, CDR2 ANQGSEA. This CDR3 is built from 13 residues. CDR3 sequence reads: CSVGDRGHEKLFF. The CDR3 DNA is TGCAGCGTTGGGGACAGGGGACATGAAAAACTGTTTTTT. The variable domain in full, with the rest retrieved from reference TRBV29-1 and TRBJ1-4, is SAVISQKPSRDICQRGTSLTIQCQVDSQVTMMFWYRQQPGQSLTLIATANQGSEATYESGFVIDKFPISRPNLTFSTLTVSNMSPEDSSIYLCSVGDRGHEKLFFGSGTQLSVL.

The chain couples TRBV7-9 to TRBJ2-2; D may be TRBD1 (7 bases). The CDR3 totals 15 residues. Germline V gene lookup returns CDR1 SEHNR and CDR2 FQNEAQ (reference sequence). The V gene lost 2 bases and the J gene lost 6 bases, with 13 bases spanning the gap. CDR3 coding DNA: TGTGCCAGCAGCTTACCTACAGGGGAGGCCGGGGAGCTGTTTTTT. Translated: CASSLPTGEAGELFF.

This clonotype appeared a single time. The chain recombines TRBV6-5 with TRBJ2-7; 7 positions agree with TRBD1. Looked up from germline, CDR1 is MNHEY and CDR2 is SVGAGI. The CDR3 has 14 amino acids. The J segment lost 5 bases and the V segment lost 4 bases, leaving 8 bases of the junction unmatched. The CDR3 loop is CASSSQGDKDEQYF. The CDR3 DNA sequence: TGTGCCAGCAGTTCCCAGGGGGATAAGGACGAGCAGTACTTC.

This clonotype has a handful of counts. The CDR3 DNA sequence: TGTGCCAGCAGCGGGAGGGGGCGTGCTGAAGCTTTCTTT. Amino acid sequence: CASSGRGRAEAFF. The chain employs TRBV9 and TRBJ1-1; 7 nucleotides align to TRBD1. The CDR3 is 13 residues long. J was trimmed by 6 bases and V by 3 bases; bases with no gene match: 5. CDR1 SGDLS and CDR2 YYNGEE come from the germline V gene.

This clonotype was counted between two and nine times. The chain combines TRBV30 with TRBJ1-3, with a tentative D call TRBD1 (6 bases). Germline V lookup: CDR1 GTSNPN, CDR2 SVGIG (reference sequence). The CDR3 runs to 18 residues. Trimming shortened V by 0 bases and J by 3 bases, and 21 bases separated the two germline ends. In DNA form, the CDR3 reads TGTGCCTGGAGTGTATCGGTTCGACACCGACAGGATGGAAACACCATATATTTT. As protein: CAWSVSVRHRQDGNTIYF.

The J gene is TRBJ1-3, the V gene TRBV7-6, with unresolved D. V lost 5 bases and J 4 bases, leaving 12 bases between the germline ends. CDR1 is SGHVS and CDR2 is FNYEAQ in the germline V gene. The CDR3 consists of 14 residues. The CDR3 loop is CASSRGSTGNTIYF. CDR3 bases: TGTGCCAGCAGCCGCGGGTCGACCGGAAACACCATATATTTT.

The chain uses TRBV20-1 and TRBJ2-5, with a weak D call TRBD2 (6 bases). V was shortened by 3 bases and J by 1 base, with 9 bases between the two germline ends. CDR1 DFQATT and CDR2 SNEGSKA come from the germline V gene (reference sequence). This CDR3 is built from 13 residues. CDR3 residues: CSARAGFQETQYF. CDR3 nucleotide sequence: TGCAGTGCTAGGGCGGGATTCCAAGAGACCCAGTACTTC.

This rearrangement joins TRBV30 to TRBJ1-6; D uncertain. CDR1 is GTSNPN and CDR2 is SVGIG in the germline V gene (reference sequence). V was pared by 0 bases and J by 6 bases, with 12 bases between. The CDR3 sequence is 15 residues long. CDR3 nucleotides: TGTGCCTGGAGTGTATTAGTAGGGATTAATTCACCCCTCCACTTT. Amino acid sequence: CAWSVLVGINSPLHF.

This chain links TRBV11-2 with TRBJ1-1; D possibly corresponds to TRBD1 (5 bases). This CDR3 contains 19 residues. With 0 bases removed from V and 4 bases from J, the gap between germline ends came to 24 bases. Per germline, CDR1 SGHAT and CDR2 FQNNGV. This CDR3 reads CASSLDGGKHRGGATEAFF. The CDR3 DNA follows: TGTGCCAGCAGCTTAGACGGGGGGAAACACCGGGGAGGAGCCACTGAAGCTTTCTTT. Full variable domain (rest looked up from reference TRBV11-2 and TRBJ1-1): EAGVAQSPRYKIIEKRQSVAFWCNPISGHATLYWYQQILGQGPKLLIQFQNNGVVDDSQLPKDRFSAERLKGVDSTLKIQPAKLEDSAVYLCASSLDGGKHRGGATEAFFGQGTRLTVV.

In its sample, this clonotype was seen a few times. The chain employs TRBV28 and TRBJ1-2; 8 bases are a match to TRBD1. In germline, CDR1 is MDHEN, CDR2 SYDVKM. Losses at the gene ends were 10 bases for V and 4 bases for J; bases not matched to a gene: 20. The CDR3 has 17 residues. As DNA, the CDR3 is TGTGCCATTGCTGAGGTCGGGAGGACAGGGCTAACCTATGGCTACACCTTC. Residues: CAIAEVGRTGLTYGYTF.

CDR3 amino acids: CSARAIDRPYGYTF. The CDR3 nucleotides read TGCAGTGCTAGAGCTATTGACCGACCCTATGGCTACACCTTC. J is TRBJ1-2 and V is TRBV20-1, with no clear D. Germline assignment: CDR1 DFQATT and CDR2 SNEGSKA (reference sequence). CDR3 length: 14 amino acids. V lost 1 base, J lost 4 bases, and 13 bases lay in between.

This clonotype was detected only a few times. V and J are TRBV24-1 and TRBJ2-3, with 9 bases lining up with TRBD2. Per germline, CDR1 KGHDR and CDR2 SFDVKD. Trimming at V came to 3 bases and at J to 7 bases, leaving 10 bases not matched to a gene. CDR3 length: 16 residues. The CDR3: CATSDMGLAGTHTQYF. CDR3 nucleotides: TGTGCCACCAGTGATATGGGCCTAGCGGGGACCCATACGCAGTATTTT.

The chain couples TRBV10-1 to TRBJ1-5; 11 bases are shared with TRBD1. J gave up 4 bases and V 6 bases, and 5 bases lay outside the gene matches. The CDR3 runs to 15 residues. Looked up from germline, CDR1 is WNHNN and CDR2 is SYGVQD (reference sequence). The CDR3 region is CASSPGQGENQPQHF. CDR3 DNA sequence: TGCGCCAGCAGCCCGGGACAGGGGGAAAATCAGCCCCAGCATTTT.

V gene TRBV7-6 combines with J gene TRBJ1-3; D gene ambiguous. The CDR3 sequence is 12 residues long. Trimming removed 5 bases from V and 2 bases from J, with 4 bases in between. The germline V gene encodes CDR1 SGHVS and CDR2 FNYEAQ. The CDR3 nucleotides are TGTGCCAGCAGCAAGGCTGGAAACACCATATATTTT. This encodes CASSKAGNTIYF.

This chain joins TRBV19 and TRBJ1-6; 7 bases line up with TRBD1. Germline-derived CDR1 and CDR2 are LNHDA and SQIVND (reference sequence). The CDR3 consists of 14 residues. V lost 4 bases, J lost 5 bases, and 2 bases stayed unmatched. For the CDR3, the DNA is TGTGCCAGTAGTACGACAGGGAATAATTCACCCCTCCACTTT. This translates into CASSTTGNNSPLHF.